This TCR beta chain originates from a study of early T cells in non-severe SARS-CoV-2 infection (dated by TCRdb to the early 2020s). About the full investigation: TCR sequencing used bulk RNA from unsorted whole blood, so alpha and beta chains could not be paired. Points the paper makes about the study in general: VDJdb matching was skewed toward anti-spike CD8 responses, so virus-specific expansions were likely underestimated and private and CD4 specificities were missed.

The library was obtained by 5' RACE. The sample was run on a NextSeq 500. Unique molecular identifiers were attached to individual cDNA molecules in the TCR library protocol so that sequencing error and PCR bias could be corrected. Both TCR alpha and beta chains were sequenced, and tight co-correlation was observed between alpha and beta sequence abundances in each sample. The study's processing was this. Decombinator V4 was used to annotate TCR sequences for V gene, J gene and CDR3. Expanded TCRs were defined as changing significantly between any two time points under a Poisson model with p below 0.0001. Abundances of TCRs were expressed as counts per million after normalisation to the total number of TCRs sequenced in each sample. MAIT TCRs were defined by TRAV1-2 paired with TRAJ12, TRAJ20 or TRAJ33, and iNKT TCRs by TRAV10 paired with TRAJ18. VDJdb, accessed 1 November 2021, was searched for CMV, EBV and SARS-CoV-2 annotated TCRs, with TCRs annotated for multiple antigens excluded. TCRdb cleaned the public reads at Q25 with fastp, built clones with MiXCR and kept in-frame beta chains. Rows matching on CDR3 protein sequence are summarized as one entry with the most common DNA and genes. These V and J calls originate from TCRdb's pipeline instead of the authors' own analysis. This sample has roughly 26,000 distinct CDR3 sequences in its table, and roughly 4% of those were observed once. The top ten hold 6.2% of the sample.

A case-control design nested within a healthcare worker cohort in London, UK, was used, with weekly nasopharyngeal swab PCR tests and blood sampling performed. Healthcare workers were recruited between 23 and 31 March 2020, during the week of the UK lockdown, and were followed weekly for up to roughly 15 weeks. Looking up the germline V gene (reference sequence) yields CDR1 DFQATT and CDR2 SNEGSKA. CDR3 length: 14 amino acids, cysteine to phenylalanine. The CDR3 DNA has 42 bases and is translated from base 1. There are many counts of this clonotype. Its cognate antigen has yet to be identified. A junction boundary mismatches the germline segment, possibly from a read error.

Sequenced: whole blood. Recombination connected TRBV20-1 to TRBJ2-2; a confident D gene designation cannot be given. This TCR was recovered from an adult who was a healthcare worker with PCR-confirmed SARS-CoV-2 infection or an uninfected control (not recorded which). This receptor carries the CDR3 CSARGLGNAGELFF. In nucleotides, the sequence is TGCAGTGCTAGAGGGCTAGGGAACGCCGGGGAGCTGTTTTTT.